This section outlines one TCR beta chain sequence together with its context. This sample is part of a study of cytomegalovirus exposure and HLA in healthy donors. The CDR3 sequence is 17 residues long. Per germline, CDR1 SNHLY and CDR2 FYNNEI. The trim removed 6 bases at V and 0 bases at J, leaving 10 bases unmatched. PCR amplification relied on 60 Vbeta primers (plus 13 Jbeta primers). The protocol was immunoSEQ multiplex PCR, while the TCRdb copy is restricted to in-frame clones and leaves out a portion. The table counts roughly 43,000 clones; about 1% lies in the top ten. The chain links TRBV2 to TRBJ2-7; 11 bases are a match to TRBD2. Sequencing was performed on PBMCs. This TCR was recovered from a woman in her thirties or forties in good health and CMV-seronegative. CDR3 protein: CASRESHGTSGSYEQYF. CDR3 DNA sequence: TGTGCCAGCAGGGAGAGTCACGGGACTAGCGGCTCCTACGAGCAGTACTTC.